This T cell receptor beta chain stems from a study of cytomegalovirus exposure and HLA in healthy donors. Separation from the roughly 670-subject first cohort characterized the roughly 130-subject validation cohort, to which the donors belonged. Libraries were prepared by immunoSEQ multiplex PCR; TCRdb keeps only in-frame clonotypes and omits some of them. The sample includes about 360,000 clones, 70% to 90% of them seen just once. Study-level points and caveats: A list of approximately 160 TCR beta chains associated with cytomegalovirus was given. Both high specificity and high sensitivity reportedly marked the classifier's diagnosis of cytomegalovirus status. In vitro confirmation showed a few CMV-associated chains to be CMV antigen specific.

The CDR3 is made up of 14 amino acids. Germline lookup yields CDR1 MDHEN and CDR2 SYDVKM. V was cut by 6 bases and J by 7 bases, with 16 bases left in between. Regarding this clone: Its antigen is unidentified.

The sequence was obtained from a woman in her late teens or twenties in good health and CMV-seronegative. The rearrangement uses TRBV28 and TRBJ1-5; perhaps TRBD1 as D (6 bases). Sequenced material: PBMCs. CDR3 protein: CASRNNRVGQPQHF. The DNA for the CDR3 is TGTGCCAGCAGAAATAACAGGGTTGGACAGCCCCAGCATTTT. The entire variable domain, with the rest obtained from reference TRBV28 and TRBJ1-5, is as follows: DVKVTQSSRYLVKRTGEKVFLECVQDMDHENMFWYRQDPGLGLRLIYFSYDVKMKEKGDIPEGYSVSREKKERFSLILESASTNQTSMYLCASRNNRVGQPQHFGDGTRLSIL.